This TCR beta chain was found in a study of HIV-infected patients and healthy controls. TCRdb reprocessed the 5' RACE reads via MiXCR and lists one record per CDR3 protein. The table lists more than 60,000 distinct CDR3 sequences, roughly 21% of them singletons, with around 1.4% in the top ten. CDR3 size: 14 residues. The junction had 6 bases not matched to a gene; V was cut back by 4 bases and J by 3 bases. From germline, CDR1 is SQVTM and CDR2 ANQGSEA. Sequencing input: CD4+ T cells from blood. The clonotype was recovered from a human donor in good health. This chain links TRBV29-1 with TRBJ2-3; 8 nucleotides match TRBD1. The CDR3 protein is CSVAQGAGTDTQYF. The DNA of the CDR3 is TGCAGCGTTGCCCAGGGGGCAGGTACAGATACGCAGTATTTT.